This TCR beta chain comes out of a study of T cell clonality in common variable immunodeficiency. General study results and limits: Shared TCRbeta clones were fewer between CVID subjects than controls. Common variable immunodeficiency TCR beta sequences reportedly had fewer deletions and N-nucleotide insertions.

The assay was immunoSEQ multiplex PCR, and TCRdb's table has in-frame clones only and misses some. The record shows about 64,000 clones for this sample, with no singletons present. The V gene lost 3 bases and the J gene lost 6 bases, with 12 bases spanning the gap. In germline, CDR1 is DFQATT, CDR2 SNEGSKA (reference sequence). The CDR3 contains 13 residues. This clone was picked up many times. Its matching antigen is unknown. The missing CDR3 end, 3 residues past where the read stops, is filled in from the germline J gene. The rearrangement uses TRBV20-1 and TRBJ2-4; a weak D match, TRBD1 (5 bases). Sample: peripheral blood mononuclear cells. This TCR derives from a person aged 18 to 75 in good health. CDR3 DNA (partial): TGCAGTGCTAGGGCCGACAGCAGAAACATT. This translates into CSARADSRNI. The full CDR3 is CSARADSRNIQYF.